This record covers a single T cell receptor beta chain. It has no known antigen specificity. There are no base qualities to consult, and no much larger clone falls within one base. TCRbeta CDR3 regions were amplified from genomic DNA by means of the immunoSEQ Assay, a bias-controlled multiplex PCR. As for the original processing: The number of nucleated cells in each sample was estimated by amplification of reference gene primers within the assay. To quantify the absolute abundance of each unique TCRbeta CDR3 rearrangement, sequence reads were collapsed and filtered. Productive Simpson clonality was computed per sample as the square root of Simpson's diversity index over productive rearrangements. TCRdb mirrors the immuneACCESS table, restricted to in-frame sequences. Some clones are absent from its copies; in checked studies, under half trace to an unresolved V gene, and the reason for the others is unknown. The V and J calls and clone size are taken from that table; D and trimming were inferred from the DNA. In this sample the table shows roughly 120,000 clones, about nine tenths of which occur a single time. The top ten hold roughly 8% of the sample.

These data are taken from a study of blood T cell repertoires in COVID-19 (dated by TCRdb to 2019 to 2021). Regarding the complete study: The collaborator samples originated in the United States, Italy and Spain and spanned the acute and convalescent phases of COVID-19. The material from the prospective study consisted of cDNA or gDNA derived from T cells, B-cell-depleted T cells, or PBMCs. Where available, HLA class I and class II types were obtained from metadata supplied by the sample provider rather than from assay-based typing. The dataset comprised deeply sampled blood TCRbeta repertoires from subjects exposed to, actively infected with, or recovered from COVID-19. Sample metadata almost always included a de-identified subject ID, COVID-19 status, age in years and sex. The samples were drawn from two sources: the first 160 participants of the ongoing ImmuneRACE study, and 1,254 subjects contributed by 6 global collaborators. The repertoires were made available in a free public database intended to serve as a resource for research on the immune response to SARS-CoV-2. Overall study outcomes, separate from this receptor: The amount of clinical and demographic metadata varied by source and participant and was provided uncurated.

Collaborating institutions collected whole blood in K2EDTA tubes following their own protocols. For TCRbeta analysis, collaborators shipped samples as frozen whole blood, isolated PBMCs, or DNA extracted from either of those sample types. Sequences SGHNT (CDR1) and YYREEE (CDR2) are obtained from the germline V gene (reference sequence). The CDR3 runs 15 amino acids, cysteine and phenylalanine included. Of the read, only the CDR3 DNA is kept; its 45 bases are in frame from base 1. Compared with germline, V lacks 4 bases and J lacks 3 bases; bases without a gene match: 2. The chain joins TRBV5-4 to TRBJ2-1; TRBD2 fits 12 bases in the junction. This TCR was recovered from a human donor in a cohort sampled during active COVID-19. Sequences were obtained from peripheral blood. In nucleotides, the sequence is TGTGCCAGCAGCAGGACTAGCGGGAACTACAATGAGCAGTTCTTC. Translated, this gives CASSRTSGNYNEQFF.